These T cell receptor beta chains were read from a single sample in a study of shared T cell receptors in the human thymus. TCRdb's copy holds only in-frame clones and misses some; the assay was immunoSEQ multiplex PCR. The table has 640,000 or so clones, around 87% seen once. The sample also formed part of further work on human thymus T cells.

The sample taken for sequencing was thymocytes. Receptors originate from a boy in the first two years of life with a congenital heart defect. Both conserved end residues are trimmed from each CDR3.

TRBV9	TRBJ1-1	ASSVATGPTEAF
TRBV29-1	TRBJ1-5	SVAGGANQPQH
TRBV4-1	TRBJ2-1	ASSPKREVYNEQF
TRBV4-2	TRBJ2-5	ASSQEDRSSGVETQY
TRBV5-6	TRBJ2-3	ASMRRGQVAGLTDTQY
TRBV4-3	TRBJ1-1	ASSQEEVGTEAF
TRBV5-1	TRBJ2-1	ASSVLGGVSSYNEQF
TRBV6-6	TRBJ1-3	ASREPEDSSGNTIY
TRBV6-1	TRBJ1-2	ASRSDRGYT
TRBV11-2	TRBJ1-2	ASHLGPYPPS
TRBV4-3	TRBJ2-2	ASSQGARAGELF
TRBV28	TRBJ1-5	ASSAPGTGGNQPQH
TRBV1	TRBJ1-1	TSSHPGSNTEAF
TRBV6-1	TRBJ1-2	ASSDASLKEGYT
TRBV27	TRBJ1-1	ASSQAGCDTEAF
TRBV7-2	TRBJ1-5	ASSQEAENQPQH
TRBV28	TRBJ2-7	ASSFRGHAIINEQY
TRBV5-5	TRBJ2-1	ASSLGRTSGMSGGEQF
TRBV9	TRBJ2-3	ASSVEPGQGTRTDTQY
TRBV7-8	TRBJ2-7	ASSSGGEQY
TRBV6-5	TRBJ2-7	ASSLSGTSYEQY
TRBV27	TRBJ2-7	ASRPQEDKSYEQY
TRBV28	TRBJ1-5	ASSFAREIPNQPQH
TRBV5-1	TRBJ2-5	ASSPGGPGETQY
TRBV28	TRBJ2-1	ASSLVAGGDSSYNEQF
TRBV28	TRBJ2-3	ASSLPAGVSDTQY
TRBV4-1	TRBJ1-1	AGGRRFGTEAF
TRBV28	TRBJ1-5	ASTQGNQPQH
TRBV27	TRBJ1-2	ASGHSNYGYT
TRBV6-6	TRBJ2-2	ASSSSGYRTGELF
TRBV27	TRBJ1-6	ASGTKDRGHNSPLH
TRBV29-1	TRBJ2-3	SVVETPERTDTQY
TRBV28	TRBJ2-1	ASSWGQGHEQF
TRBV5-4	TRBJ2-2	ASSLTGVNTGELF
TRBV28	TRBJ2-3	ASSFSSSTDTQY
TRBV18	TRBJ1-5	ASSPNKGARQPQH
TRBV29-1	TRBJ1-1	SVEEGGQMRGSDTEAF
TRBV30	TRBJ1-1	AWRGTGGTEAF
TRBV5-6	TRBJ2-1	ASSWSRGMEIEQF
TRBV6-1	TRBJ1-6	ASSADRGDSPLH
TRBV12-5	TRBJ2-7	ASGPGTGSYEQY
TRBV15	TRBJ2-2	ATSRGPGLAYVNTGELF
TRBV6-1	TRBJ2-1	ASSDWRGTSRLNEQF
TRBV30	TRBJ1-2	AWIGTRHESNYGYT
TRBV7-2	TRBJ1-1	ASSSPPGGAEAEAF
TRBV7-2	TRBJ2-3	ASSDISGGAITDTQY
TRBV27	TRBJ2-1	ASSRLAGGMNEQF